This is a list of T cell receptor beta chains from one sample in a study of identifying expanded T cells in peripheral blood. Assay: immunoSEQ multiplex PCR; the TCRdb copy retains only in-frame clones and omits some. The table includes about 86,000 clones, 70% to 90% detected once. Sample: blood. The receptor set was obtained from a person between 18 and 75 years old in good health. CDR3s include the opening cysteine and the closing phenylalanine or tryptophan. D genes are given only for firm matches. Not every row has a clone size; where given, it reads once, few, many or a size class.

.	TRBV30	TRBJ1-5	TRBD1	TGTGCCTGGAGTCAGGGACAGAAGCTGGATCAGCCCCAGCATTTT	CAWSQGQKLDQPQHF
.	TRBV18	TRBJ2-1	TRBD2	TGTGCCAGCTCACCACCGGGGCGGGGGGGCCTCAATGAGCAGTTCTTC	CASSPPGRGGLNEQFF
.	TRBV4-3	TRBJ1-1	TRBD1	TGCGCCAGCAGCCAAGACGTGGCGGTCGGGGAGGGACAGGGCGACACTGAAGCTTTCTTT	CASSQDVAVGEGQGDTEAFF
.	TRBV18	TRBJ2-3	.	TGTGCCAGCTCACCCGGGACTTATCGGACAGATACGCAGTATTTT	CASSPGTYRTDTQYF
few	TRBV19	TRBJ1-1	.	TGTGCCAGTAGTCCATCAGGCCTGAACACTGAAGCTTTCTTT	CASSPSGLNTEAFF
.	TRBV7-7	TRBJ2-5	.	TGTGCCAGCAGCTTCAGTGTTGGCCAGAACGGGGAGACCCAGTACTTC	CASSFSVGQNGETQYF
.	TRBV25-1	TRBJ2-3	.	TGTGCCAGCAGTGAAAGGGTCGGAGCGGTAAGCACAGATACGCAGTATTTT	CASSERVGAVSTDTQYF
.	TRBV2	TRBJ2-3	.	TGTGCCAGCTCAAGGCAGGGTCCACCGGGGGATACGCAGTATTTT	CASSRQGPPGDTQYF
.	TRBV2	TRBJ2-2	.	TGTGCCGGATCCGGCGAGGCCATCACTGCCGGGGAGCTGTTTTTT	CAGSGEAITAGELFF
.	TRBV5-4	TRBJ2-7	.	TGTGCCAGCAGGACCGGGCAGAGCCACGAGCAGTACTTC	CASRTGQSHEQYF
.	TRBV16	TRBJ1-5	.	TGTGCCAGCAGCCAATCCCGGCAGTCAGCTCAGCCCCAGCATTTT	CASSQSRQSAQPQHF
.	TRBV11-2	TRBJ2-5	TRBD2	TGTGCCAGCAGCCCCATAGCGGGGGTCCTAAAGACCCAGTACTTC	CASSPIAGVLKTQYF
.	TRBV5-5	TRBJ2-3	.	TGTGCCAGCACAGGTTTCTTCACAGATACGCAGTATTTT	CASTGFFTDTQYF